The 3 T cell receptor beta chains below all came from one sample that was sequenced in a study of a mutant IDH1 vaccine in newly diagnosed glioma (dated by TCRdb to the early 2020s). The library was built by means of the immunoSEQ multiplex PCR assay. The source is immuneACCESS, and TCRdb retained only in-frame sequences with V and J called. Part of the clones is not carried over; for the studies checked, unresolved V genes explain less than half of this, and the remainder is unexplained. Present in this sample are under 35,000 clones, more than 60% of which were seen just once. The ten largest clones represent 6% to 9.5% of the sample. The time point label on this specimen signifies: week 35, safety follow-up. Each vaccine dose, consisting of 300 ug of a 20-mer mutant IDH1 peptide in Montanide, was administered subcutaneously with topical imiquimod. These receptors have no known antigen. The material was PBMCs, obtained from a glioma patient whose treatment included an IDH1 peptide vaccine. The receptors come from a man aged 50 to 60 with glioma.

This clone was seen more than once but under ten times. The rearrangement uses TRBV2 and TRBJ2-3, with D possibly called TRBD1 or TRBD2 (5 bases each). The germline V and J ends were trimmed by 5 bases and 1 base, with 13 bases remaining between them. The CDR3 is 15 amino acids. Germline CDR1 reads SNHLY; CDR2 reads FYNNEI. The CDR3 coding sequence is TGTGCCAGCAGTAAGCCGCTGGGGGGCACAGATACGCAGTATTTT. This sequence encodes CASSKPLGGTDTQYF.

This chain joins TRBV14 and TRBJ1-4; no definite D call. Trimming cost V 0 bases and J 5 bases, with 10 bases left between them. Germline assignment: CDR1 SGHDN and CDR2 FVKESK. The CDR3 sequence is 15 residues long. The DNA of the CDR3 is TGTGCCAGCAGCCAAGACGGGAGATACAATGAAAAACTGTTTTTT. Translated: CASSQDGRYNEKLFF.

CDR3 amino acids: CASSDRGTDTQYF. In nucleotides, the CDR3 is TGTGCCAGCAGTGACCGGGGCACAGATACGCAGTATTTT. V gene TRBV6-4 combines with J gene TRBJ2-3; no definite D call. The CDR3 loop spans 13 amino acids. Germline CDR1 reads MRHNA; CDR2 reads SNTAGT. V lost 2 bases and J 1 base, leaving 4 bases between the germline ends.